One T cell receptor (beta chain) is described in this entry. Its specificity is not known. PCR used 60 Vbeta primers and 13 Jbeta primers. The assay was immunoSEQ multiplex PCR, and TCRdb's table has in-frame clones only and misses some. The table has around 87,000 clones, 81% seen once. Germline CDR1 and CDR2: SGHVS and FNYEAQ. There are 13 residues in the CDR3. V was shortened by 2 bases and J by 4 bases, with 8 bases between the two germline ends. The source of the sample is a study of cytomegalovirus exposure and HLA in healthy donors. Findings and caveats of the study: Sequencing had likely introduced a cluster of highly shared sequence variants as an artifact.

Material: PBMCs. The rearrangement uses TRBV7-6 and TRBJ1-2; maybe TRBD1 (5 bases). The clonotype originates from a girl aged 2 to 9 in good health and CMV-seropositive. DNA of the CDR3: TGTGCCAGCAGCTTATGGGGGGGCTATGGCTACACCTTC. Amino acids: CASSLWGGYGYTF. Full variable domain (missing parts from reference TRBV7-6 and TRBJ1-2): GAGVSQSPRYKVTKRGQDVALRCDPISGHVSLYWYRQALGQGPEFLTYFNYEAQQDKSGLPNDRFSAERPEGSISTLTIQRTEQRDSAMYRCASSLWGGYGYTFGSGTRLTVV.